The following is a T cell receptor beta chain sequence with its context. Its antigen is not yet known. Base quality data are lacking; no much larger clone is found one base away. In the germline V gene, CDR1 corresponds to SGHTA and CDR2 to FQGTGA. V and J are truncated by 5 bases and 10 bases respectively, leaving an intervening sequence of 15 bases. From its cysteine to its phenylalanine, the CDR3 spans 13 amino acids. Only the CDR3 DNA is retained, 39 bases long and in frame from the first base. TCRbeta CDR3 regions were amplified from genomic DNA using the immunoSEQ Assay, a bias-controlled multiplex PCR. The authors processed their data as follows. Nucleated cell counts per sample were estimated from amplification of reference gene primers within the assay. To quantify the absolute abundance of each unique TCRbeta CDR3 rearrangement, sequence reads were collapsed and filtered. For each sample, productive Simpson clonality was calculated as the square root of Simpson's diversity index over productive rearrangements. TCRdb limited this immuneACCESS table to in-frame rearrangements with V and J called. A share of clones is missing; checked studies link under half to unresolved V genes, and the rest is unexplained. V and J calls and clone size are those listed in that table; D and trimming were worked out from the DNA. This sample lists roughly 170,000 clones; about 79% were detected once. Approximately 26% of the sample is in the top ten clones.

Each collaborating institution followed its own protocols to collect whole blood in K2EDTA tubes. For TCRbeta analysis, collaborator samples were shipped as frozen whole blood, as isolated PBMCs, or as DNA extracted from either sample type. This sample was taken from a study of blood T cell repertoires in COVID-19 (dated by TCRdb to 2018 to 2021). With regard to the full study: Samples covering the acute and convalescent phases of COVID-19 were provided by collaborators in the United States, Italy and Spain. The material from the prospective study consisted of cDNA or gDNA derived from T cells, B-cell-depleted T cells, or PBMCs. Subjects who had been exposed to COVID-19, were actively infected with it, or had recovered from it provided the deeply sampled blood TCRbeta repertoires that made up the dataset. The repertoires were released in a freely available public database meant as a resource for research on the immune response to SARS-CoV-2. Where available, HLA class I and class II types were taken from metadata supplied by the sample provider and were not determined by assay-based typing. The samples were drawn from two sources: the first 160 participants of the ongoing ImmuneRACE study, and 1,000 to 1,500 subjects contributed by 6 global collaborators. The sample metadata nearly always contained a de-identified subject ID, COVID-19 status, age in years and sex. Results the study describes overall, beyond this receptor: The amount of clinical and demographic metadata varied by source and participant and was provided uncurated.

The chain couples TRBV7-3 to TRBJ2-1; the D gene is perhaps TRBD2, from 6 matching bases. The specimen sequenced was peripheral blood. This TCR came from a woman in her 70s with acute or convalescent COVID-19. The nucleotides are TGTGCCAGCAGCCAAAGAAGGGACTCAGAGCAGTTCTTC. The resulting protein is CASSQRRDSEQFF.